These 24 T cell receptor beta chains originate from one sample sequenced in a study of blood T cell repertoires in COVID-19. TCRdb keeps only in-frame clones here, not all; method: immunoSEQ multiplex PCR. The data show about 69,000 clones, about nine tenths seen once. Sequenced input: peripheral blood. The receptors here all came from a man aged 30 to 39 with acute or convalescent COVID-19.

V usage is TRBV11-3 and J usage is TRBJ2-1; tentative D call: TRBD2 (6 bases). V was trimmed by 3 bases and J by 8 bases, leaving 8 bases between them. The CDR3 runs to 12 residues. Germline V CDR1 and CDR2: SGHNT, YENEEA. DNA for the CDR3: TGTGCCAGCAGCTTCTCGGGGGATGAGCAGTTCTTC. It specifies CASSFSGDEQFF.

The V and J genes are TRBV5-1 and TRBJ1-2, with TRBD1 matching over 9 bases. The length of the CDR3 is 14 residues. The germline V gene has CDR1 SGHRS and CDR2 YFSETQ. V lost 1 base and J lost 7; bases outside the gene matches: 5. DNA for the CDR3: TGCGCCAGCAGCTTGCTGGGACAGGGACGTGGCTACACCTTC. It yields the protein CASSLLGQGRGYTF.

The rearrangement joins TRBV28 to TRBJ1-6, with 7 bases fitting TRBD1. The CDR3 runs to 14 residues. The V and J ends lost 6 bases and 5 bases, in that order; junction bases with no gene match: 4. Germline V gene sequence: CDR1 MDHEN, CDR2 SYDVKM. CDR3 protein: CASRGTVNNSPLHF. CDR3 bases: TGTGCCAGCAGGGGGACAGTAAATAATTCACCCCTCCACTTT.

V gene TRBV6-5 combines with J gene TRBJ1-4; TRBD1 matches 7 bases. V lost 8 bases and J lost 8; bases outside the gene matches: 8. The CDR3 has 13 amino acids. Germline assignment: CDR1 MNHEY and CDR2 SVGAGI. This CDR3 is CASQDRTGEKLFF. In DNA, the CDR3 is TGTGCCAGCCAGGACAGGACGGGGGAAAAACTGTTTTTT.

The CDR3 nucleotides are TGTGCCAGCAGTCCGCGACAGGGGGTCTTTGGCTACACCTTC. Amino acids: CASSPRQGVFGYTF. V usage is TRBV7-2 and J usage is TRBJ1-2; 9 bases fit TRBD1. V lost 6 bases and J lost 7; bases outside the gene matches: 9. The CDR3 consists of 14 residues. Germline CDR1 reads SGHTA; CDR2 reads FQGNSA. Supplemented by reference TRBV7-2 and TRBJ1-2, the full variable domain reads GAGVSQSPSNKVTEKGKDVELRCDPISGHTALYWYRQSLGQGLEFLIYFQGNSAPDKSGLPSDRFSAERTGGSVSTLTIQRTQQEDSAVYLCASSPRQGVFGYTFGSGTRLTVV.

Only a few counts were recorded for this clone. The rearrangement joins TRBV30 to TRBJ1-2; D perhaps matches TRBD1 (6 bases). Trimming left V 3 bases short and J 8 bases short, with 13 bases between. The CDR3 length is 12 residues. Germline V CDR1 and CDR2: GTSNPN, SVGIG (reference sequence). The CDR3 here is CAWRQGTLGYTF. CDR3 in DNA: TGTGCCTGGAGGCAGGGGACCTTAGGCTACACCTTC.

The chain recombines TRBV3-1 (or the pseudogene TRBV3-2) with TRBJ2-4; the match to TRBD2 covers 11 bases. CDR3 length equals 18 residues. Germline CDR1 is LGHDT and CDR2 is YNNKEL (reference sequence). V lost 4 bases and J lost 7; bases outside the gene matches: 15. The CDR3 DNA sequence: TGTGCCAGCAGCCTCCGGATAGGTAGCGGGGGGGCCGGGAACATTCAGTACTTC. Translated: CASSLRIGSGGAGNIQYF.

DNA of the CDR3: TGTGCCAGCAGTTACGAAGGGGTTGGAAACACCATATATTTT. Translating it yields CASSYEGVGNTIYF. The chain has TRBV6-6 and TRBJ1-3; the D gene is possibly TRBD1 (5 bases). V lost 2 bases and J 3 bases, leaving 8 bases between the germline ends. The V gene's germline CDR1 is MNHNY and CDR2 SVGAGI (reference sequence). This CDR3 is 14 amino acids long.

The V call is TRBV5-6, the J call TRBJ1-1; D is perhaps TRBD1 (5 bases). V shed 4 bases and J shed 4 bases, with 20 bases lying between them. Per germline, CDR1 SGHDT and CDR2 YYEEEE. There are 16 residues in the CDR3. CDR3 sequence: CASSPGWGTGGTEAFF. In DNA, the CDR3 is TGTGCCAGCAGCCCCGGATGGGGGACGGGGGGCACTGAAGCTTTCTTT.

V gene TRBV6-5 combines with J gene TRBJ2-7, with 8 bases lining up with TRBD1. V was pared by 6 bases and J by 8 bases, with 9 bases of the junction left unmatched. CDR1 MNHEY and CDR2 SVGAGI come from the germline V gene. This CDR3 is 13 amino acids long. This chain's CDR3 is CASRYDRGDKQYF. CDR3 DNA: TGTGCCAGCAGATACGACAGGGGTGATAAGCAGTACTTC.

This clone was recorded at least ten times. This sequence joins TRBV4-2 and TRBJ1-1; D is uncertain. This CDR3 contains 11 residues. Germline-derived CDR1 and CDR2 are LGHNA and YNFKEQ. The V and J ends lost 0 bases and 10 bases respectively, with 6 bases between them. Here the CDR3 DNA reads TGTGCCAGCAGCCAAGATTATGTAGCTTTCTTT. It codes for CASSQDYVAFF.

This chain links TRBV6-2 or TRBV6-3 with TRBJ1-2; maybe TRBD1 (5 bases). The CDR3 sequence is 14 residues long. Germline V gene data show CDR1 as MNHEY and CDR2 as SVGEGT. Trimming took off 5 bases at V and 4 bases at J, with 14 bases between the two ends. CDR3 nucleotides: TGTGCCAGCAGTCGGGCAGGGAATTTCTATGGCTACACCTTC. Translated: CASSRAGNFYGYTF.

The rearrangement links TRBV11-3 to TRBJ1-1; tentatively, D is TRBD1 (5 bases). The CDR3 consists of 14 residues. CDR1 and CDR2 from the germline V gene are SGHNT and YENEEA. Trimming left V 2 bases short and J 3 bases short, with 10 bases between. The CDR3 DNA is TGTGCCAGCAGCTTATCTGGGGGGGACACTGAAGCTTTCTTT. The encoded protein is CASSLSGGDTEAFF.

V is TRBV7-2 and J is TRBJ1-2; no definite D call. Germline values: CDR1 SGHTA, CDR2 FQGNSA. Trimming took off 1 base at V and 5 bases at J, with 14 bases between the two ends. This CDR3 contains 15 residues. The CDR3 sequence: CASSLDFGRPYGYTF. In DNA, the CDR3 is TGTGCCAGCAGCTTAGATTTTGGGCGACCATATGGCTACACCTTC. Full variable domain (rest looked up from reference TRBV7-2 and TRBJ1-2): GAGVSQSPSNKVTEKGKDVELRCDPISGHTALYWYRQSLGQGLEFLIYFQGNSAPDKSGLPSDRFSAERTGGSVSTLTIQRTQQEDSAVYLCASSLDFGRPYGYTFGSGTRLTVV.

The chain is built from TRBV6-2 or TRBV6-3 and TRBJ2-1; TRBD2 agrees at 7 bases. This CDR3 region has 15 residues. Germline CDR1 is MNHEY and CDR2 is SVGEGT. Trimming took 2 bases from V and 3 from J; bases not matched to a gene: 4. As DNA, the CDR3 is TGTGCCAGCAGTTACCGCCTAGCGGACTACAATGAGCAGTTCTTC. As protein: CASSYRLADYNEQFF.

The V gene is TRBV18, the J gene TRBJ2-1, with TRBD2 identical over 14 bases. The CDR3 has 16 amino acids. CDR1 KGHSH and CDR2 LQKENI come from the germline V gene. V trimming: 3 bases; J trimming: 4 bases; junction bases outside the gene matches: 2. The CDR3 is CASSPGTSGSYNEQFF. The CDR3 DNA sequence: TGTGCCAGCTCACCGGGGACTAGCGGGAGTTACAATGAGCAGTTCTTC.

The chain employs TRBV6-5 and TRBJ2-4; 11 bases are a match to TRBD1. J lost 4 bases, V lost 2 bases, and 4 bases had no gene match. The CDR3 contains 16 residues. Germline V CDR1 and CDR2: MNHEY, SVGAGI. The CDR3 is CASSYEGTGGKNIQYF. Written as DNA, the CDR3 is TGTGCCAGCAGTTACGAGGGGACAGGGGGGAAAAACATTCAGTACTTC.

The chain joins TRBV7-2 to TRBJ2-1; 11 bases line up with TRBD1. The CDR3 extends over 16 amino acids. Trimming removed 4 bases from V and 6 bases from J; junction bases left unmatched: 8. CDR1 is SGHTA, CDR2 FQGNSA, per germline. The CDR3 sequence: CASSYRVGTGGNEQFF. CDR3 nucleotides: TGTGCCAGCAGCTACCGGGTGGGGACAGGGGGCAATGAGCAGTTCTTC.

The rearrangement links TRBV6-6 to TRBJ2-5; TRBD2 aligns across 8 bases. The CDR3 is made up of 16 amino acids. V shed 4 bases and J 2 bases; nucleotides not matched to a gene: 9. CDR1 is MNHNY, CDR2 SVGAGI, per germline (reference sequence). The CDR3 bases are TGTGCCAGCAGTTCCCCCCGGGCTAGCGGGCAAGAGACCCAGTACTTC. Translated: CASSSPRASGQETQYF.

The V call is TRBV6-6, the J call TRBJ1-2; 7 bases map to TRBD1. Germline loops: CDR1 MNHNY, CDR2 SVGAGI (reference sequence). There are 14 residues in the CDR3. With 6 bases clipped from V and 7 bases from J, the junction kept 11 bases outside the gene matches. The DNA of the CDR3 is TGTGCCAGCAGGGCAAACAGGGGAAGAGGTGGCTACACCTTC. As protein: CASRANRGRGGYTF.

The rearrangement uses TRBV24-1 and TRBJ2-5; the D is unclear. V lost 9 bases to trimming and J lost 1 base, with 11 bases between them. CDR1 and CDR2 (germline): KGHDR, SFDVKD. The CDR3 runs 13 residues. CDR3 amino acids: CATSQEGQETQYF. CDR3 DNA: TGTGCCACCTCCCAGGAAGGCCAAGAGACCCAGTACTTC.

This clone was detected only a few times. The rearrangement joins TRBV5-4 to TRBJ2-1, with 7 bases fitting TRBD2. The CDR3 runs to 13 residues. V dropped 2 bases and J dropped 9; count of bases not matched to a gene: 5. Germline V lookup: CDR1 SGHNT, CDR2 YYREEE (reference sequence). This CDR3 is CASSFRREGEQFF. As DNA, the CDR3 is TGTGCCAGCAGCTTTCGCAGGGAGGGTGAGCAGTTCTTC.

With regard to this clone: The sample holds other DNA sequences that translate to the same CDR3. The rearrangement uses TRBV27 and TRBJ1-1, with D possibly matching TRBD1 (6 bases). The CDR3 has 14 amino acids. Between the trimmed V and J ends, which lost 0 bases and 2 bases, there was a span of 7 bases. Per germline, CDR1 MNHEY and CDR2 SMNVEV (reference sequence). Written as DNA, the CDR3 is TGTGCCAGCAGTTTATCCAGGGGAAACACTGAAGCTTTCTTT. Translating gives CASSLSRGNTEAFF.

The rearrangement uses TRBV6-5 and TRBJ1-1; the D is unclear. Trimming left V 6 bases short and J 5 bases short, with 13 bases between. CDR1 and CDR2 (germline): MNHEY, SVGAGI. The CDR3 contains 13 residues. CDR3 DNA: TGTGCCAGCAGCCATAACTTTCTGACTGAAGCTTTCTTT. Its translation is CASSHNFLTEAFF.